These 5 T cell receptor beta chains originate from one sample sequenced in a study of sequential checkpoint blockade in melanoma. The treatment: randomized to nivolumab then ipilimumab (arm A) or the reverse (arm B). Assay: immunoSEQ multiplex PCR; the TCRdb copy retains only in-frame clones and omits some. The data contain 40,000 or so clones, just over 85% of them singletons. The sample was CD8+ T cells sorted from blood (inferred from file names), taken from a patient given nivolumab and ipilimumab in sequence. The receptor source for this set is a human donor with melanoma.

The CDR3 DNA reads TGTGCCAGCAGTTCATCGACAGTAACCTACGAGCAGTACGTC. Its protein is CASSSSTVTYEQYV. The chain couples TRBV6-6 to TRBJ2-7; D is possibly TRBD1 (5 bases). The V and J ends lost 4 bases and 2 bases respectively, with 12 bases between them. Germline CDR1 is MNHNY and CDR2 is SVGAGI (reference sequence). The CDR3 has 14 amino acids.

The J gene is TRBJ2-3, the V gene TRBV30; the match to TRBD2 covers 8 bases. The V gene's germline CDR1 is GTSNPN and CDR2 SVGIG (reference sequence). Losses at the gene ends were 3 bases for V and 0 bases for J; bases not matched to a gene: 2. The CDR3 spans 14 residues. The CDR3 nucleotides are TGTGCCTGGAGCCGACTAGCGAGCACAGATACGCAGTATTTT. Translation: CAWSRLASTDTQYF.

The rearrangement links TRBV27 to TRBJ2-7; D gene unclear. Germline loops: CDR1 MNHEY, CDR2 SMNVEV (reference sequence). V shed 2 bases and J shed 3 bases, with 14 bases lying between them. This CDR3 is 15 amino acids long. The CDR3 coding sequence is TGTGCCAGCAGTTTAGCGAGTCCCACCCTCTACGAGCAGTACTTC. Its translation is CASSLASPTLYEQYF.

This chain connects TRBV7-8 to TRBJ1-5; 9 bases are shared with TRBD1. Germline CDR1 reads SGHVS; CDR2 reads FQNEAQ. Losses at the gene ends were 1 base for V and 3 bases for J; bases not matched to a gene: 7. The CDR3 has 17 residues. The CDR3 is CASSLGDGTGYNQPQHF. CDR3 nucleotide sequence: TGTGCCAGCAGCTTAGGGGACGGGACAGGGTACAATCAGCCCCAGCATTTT.

The chain couples TRBV2 to TRBJ2-1; TRBD2 might be the D (6 bases). The CDR3 runs to 13 residues. Germline V gene sequence: CDR1 SNHLY, CDR2 FYNNEI. V gave up 8 bases and J gave up 0 bases, with 8 bases separating them. The CDR3 loop is CASGGSSYNEQFF. CDR3 DNA sequence: TGTGCCAGCGGAGGGAGCTCCTACAATGAGCAGTTCTTC.